Shown below are 13 T cell receptor beta chains from a single sample sequenced in a study of blood T cell repertoires in COVID-19. Produced via immunoSEQ multiplex PCR; TCRdb's table is partial and in-frame only. Of some 130,000 clones listed, 85% to 90% were seen once; the top ten hold roughly 2.2%. The source material was peripheral blood. The source of these receptors is a man in his 70s with active COVID-19.

The gene calls are TRBV7-2 and TRBJ1-1, with unresolved D. CDR1 and CDR2 from the germline V gene are SGHTA and FQGNSA. The CDR3 sequence is 13 residues long. Deletions cut 1 base from V and 8 bases from J, with 11 bases between. CDR3 sequence reads: CASSLENWAEAFF. CDR3 nucleotide sequence: TGTGCCAGCAGCTTAGAAAACTGGGCCGAAGCTTTCTTT.

The chain links TRBV18 to TRBJ1-3, with D perhaps matching TRBD1 (5 bases). There are 14 residues in the CDR3. The V gene's germline CDR1 is KGHSH and CDR2 LQKENI. The V end lost 6 bases, the J end lost 0 bases, and 9 bases lay between the germline ends. The CDR3 sequence is CASSPQGSGNTIYF. In DNA, the CDR3 is TGTGCCAGCTCCCCCCAGGGCTCTGGAAACACCATATATTTT.

The J gene is TRBJ2-5, the V gene TRBV5-1; 13 bases align to TRBD2. The germline gives CDR1 SGHRS, CDR2 YFSETQ. The CDR3 totals 16 residues. The trim removed 3 bases at V and 5 bases at J, leaving 7 bases unmatched. CDR3 DNA sequence: TGCGCCAGCAGCTACGGGACTAGCGGGATCAGGGAGACCCAGTACTTC. It encodes CASSYGTSGIRETQYF.

The V gene is TRBV5-1, the J gene TRBJ1-5; 12 bases agree with TRBD1. V dropped 0 bases and J dropped 3; count of bases not matched to a gene: 1. Germline V gene sequence: CDR1 SGHRS, CDR2 YFSETQ. The length of the CDR3 is 16 residues. The CDR3 here is CASSLGDRGPNQPQHF. The CDR3 bases are TGCGCCAGCAGCTTGGGGGACAGGGGGCCCAATCAGCCCCAGCATTTT. The whole variable domain, filled in from reference TRBV5-1 and TRBJ1-5, reads KAGVTQTPRYLIKTRGQQVTLSCSPISGHRSVSWYQQTPGQGLQFLFEYFSETQRNKGNFPGRFSGRQFSNSRSEMNVSTLELGDSALYLCASSLGDRGPNQPQHFGDGTRLSIL.

This clone has just one count. V gene TRBV12-3 or TRBV12-4 combines with J gene TRBJ2-1, with 14 bases that match TRBD2. The CDR3 has 13 amino acids. V lost 7 bases and J lost 12; bases outside the gene matches: 5. The CDR3, as DNA: TGTGCCAGCAAGGGGACTAGCGGGAGACGGCAGTTCTTC. It translates to CASKGTSGRRQFF.

This sequence joins TRBV10-3 and TRBJ2-1; D unresolved. CDR1 is ENHRY, CDR2 SYGVKD, per germline. Trimming shortened V by 3 bases and J by 6 bases, and 3 bases separated the two germline ends. The CDR3 spans 11 residues. CDR3 DNA sequence: TGTGCCATCAGTGACCTCAATGAGCAGTTCTTC. Protein product: CAISDLNEQFF.

The chain recombines TRBV27 with TRBJ2-1, with TRBD2 matching 11 bases. The trim removed 5 bases at V and 2 bases at J, leaving 5 bases unmatched. The CDR3 loop spans 16 amino acids. Germline CDR1 and CDR2: MNHEY and SMNVEV (reference sequence). CDR3 amino acids: CASSPGSGRAYNEQFF. The CDR3 nucleotides read TGTGCCAGCAGTCCCGGTAGCGGGAGGGCCTACAATGAGCAGTTCTTC.

The chain recombines TRBV25-1 with TRBJ2-5, with a weak D call TRBD2 (6 bases). The CDR3 extends over 17 amino acids. V was shortened by 0 bases and J by 2 bases, with 16 bases between the two germline ends. Germline loops: CDR1 MGHDK, CDR2 SYGVNS. The CDR3 spells CASSEYTLGGGQETQYF. CDR3 in DNA: TGTGCCAGCAGTGAATATACATTAGGTGGGGGGCAAGAGACCCAGTACTTC. The full variable domain, rest sourced from reference TRBV25-1 and TRBJ2-5, is EADIYQTPRYLVIGTGKKITLECSQTMGHDKMYWYQQDPGMELHLIHYSYGVNSTEKGDLSSESTVSRIRTEHFPLTLESARPSHTSQYLCASSEYTLGGGQETQYFGPGTRLLVL.

The J gene is TRBJ1-5, the V gene TRBV4-3, with 10 bases matching TRBD1. The CDR3 covers 18 residues. V was pared by 4 bases and J by 1 base, with 10 bases of the junction left unmatched. The V gene's germline CDR1 is LGHNA and CDR2 YSLEER. The chain's CDR3 is CASSLRTGGQKSNQPQHF. The CDR3 DNA sequence: TGCGCCAGCAGCCTAAGGACAGGGGGACAAAAAAGCAATCAGCCCCAGCATTTT.

This chain links TRBV20-1 with TRBJ2-1; D is unclear. The CDR3 has 9 residues. Trimming shortened V by 4 bases and J by 9 bases, and 4 bases separated the two germline ends. Germline V gives CDR1 DFQATT, CDR2 SNEGSKA (reference sequence). CDR3 region: CSATGEQFF. The CDR3 nucleotides are TGCAGTGCTACCGGTGAGCAGTTCTTC.

V and J are TRBV9 and TRBJ1-6; 7 bases align to TRBD1. This CDR3 is 14 amino acids long. Per germline, CDR1 SGDLS and CDR2 YYNGEE. Trimming at V came to 2 bases and at J to 7 bases, leaving 3 bases not matched to a gene. The CDR3 spells CASSVTGENSPLHF. Written as DNA, the CDR3 is TGTGCCAGCAGCGTCACAGGGGAGAATTCACCCCTCCACTTT.

The rearrangement links TRBV18 to TRBJ1-6; D not certain. The CDR3 loop spans 15 amino acids. V was cut by 5 bases and J by 5 bases, with 13 bases left in between. CDR1 and CDR2 from the germline V gene are KGHSH and LQKENI. CDR3 sequence (DNA): TGTGCCAGCTCAGAGCTATTGGGAGATAATTCACCCCTCCACTTT. Its protein is CASSELLGDNSPLHF.

The chain carries TRBV5-1 and TRBJ2-7, with D maybe TRBD1 (6 bases). The CDR3 has 13 residues. Per the germline V gene, CDR1 is SGHRS and CDR2 is YFSETQ. The V gene lost 3 bases and the J gene lost 3 bases, with 10 bases spanning the gap. The CDR3 here is CASSSRGGYEQYF. The CDR3 region has the DNA TGCGCCAGCAGCTCCAGGGGCGGCTACGAGCAGTACTTC.